These 25 T cell receptor beta chains share one sample of origin, sequenced in a study of shared clonotypes between healthy human individuals. The table came from immunoSEQ multiplex PCR; TCRdb's copy has only in-frame clones and leaves some out. The sample records over a million clones, roughly 75% being singletons. The sample comprised memory CD4+ T cells sorted from blood. Subset defined: CD45RA-negative fraction. These receptors all stem from a man between 18 and 35 years old in good health.

This chain joins TRBV19 and TRBJ1-6, with D perhaps TRBD1 (6 bases). Germline V gene data show CDR1 as LNHDA and CDR2 as SQIVND (reference sequence). The CDR3 totals 15 residues. Trimming removed 7 bases from V and 5 bases from J, with 15 bases in between. The chain's CDR3 is CASTTGQANNSPLHF. The CDR3 coding sequence is TGTGCCAGTACGACAGGACAAGCGAATAATTCACCCCTCCACTTT.

In this sample, this clone turned up a few times. The J gene is TRBJ2-7, the V gene TRBV13, with TRBD2 matching over 9 bases. Trimming cost V 3 bases and J 0 bases; bases outside gene matches: 3. This CDR3 is 15 amino acids long. Germline CDR1 reads PRHDT; CDR2 reads FYEKMQ (reference sequence). As DNA, the CDR3 is TGTGCCAGCAGCTTTACTAGCGGGCTCTCCTACGAGCAGTACTTC. Translated: CASSFTSGLSYEQYF.

The chain combines TRBV30 with TRBJ1-1; unclear D gene. Trimming stripped 6 bases from V and 1 base from J, with 12 bases between. The CDR3 contains 13 residues. Germline CDR1 GTSNPN, CDR2 SVGIG (reference sequence). CDR3 protein: CACVAQSNTEAFF. Here the CDR3 DNA reads TGTGCCTGTGTGGCCCAGTCGAACACTGAAGCTTTCTTT.

The chain joins TRBV25-1 to TRBJ2-1; 10 bases map to TRBD2. The junction had 12 bases not matched to a gene; V was cut back by 4 bases and J by 6 bases. From germline, CDR1 is MGHDK and CDR2 SYGVNS. This CDR3 spans 17 amino acids. The CDR3 protein is CASSGLAGVWIVNEQFF. The CDR3 DNA is TGTGCCAGCAGTGGCCTAGCGGGGGTATGGATAGTCAATGAGCAGTTCTTC.

This clone occurred a few times. The gene calls are TRBV6-5 and TRBJ1-5; D is uncertain. V lost 6 bases to trimming and J lost 2 bases, with 14 bases between them. Germline CDR1 and CDR2: MNHEY and SVGAGI. The CDR3 spans 15 residues. The DNA of the CDR3 is TGTGCCAGCAGCCCAGGTCGTAGGGGCAATCAGCCCCAGCATTTT. It codes for CASSPGRRGNQPQHF.

The chain uses TRBV7-2 and TRBJ1-1; D gene ambiguous. V lost 5 bases and J lost 0, with 7 bases in between. The CDR3 length is 13 residues. Germline V gene data show CDR1 as SGHTA and CDR2 as FQGNSA. Written as DNA, the CDR3 is TGTGCCAGCAGCCCGTCCTTGAACACTGAAGCTTTCTTT. Translation gives CASSPSLNTEAFF.

This sequence joins TRBV28 and TRBJ2-3; possible D gene TRBD1, 6 bases. The V gene lost 8 bases and the J gene lost 3 bases, with 12 bases spanning the gap. This CDR3 is 13 amino acids long. Germline CDR1 MDHEN, CDR2 SYDVKM. In DNA, the CDR3 is TGTGCCAGCCAGGGGAGAGAAACAGATACGCAGTATTTT. It encodes CASQGRETDTQYF.

The V gene is TRBV30, the J gene TRBJ1-3; possibly TRBD1 for D (5 bases). The CDR3 is made up of 15 amino acids. V lost 0 bases and J lost 0, with 9 bases in between. Germline CDR1 and CDR2: GTSNPN and SVGIG (reference sequence). CDR3 bases: TGTGCCTGGAGTGTAGGGGCCAGCTCTGGAAACACCATATATTTT. Protein sequence: CAWSVGASSGNTIYF.

CDR3 sequence: CASSVQGGTYGYTF. DNA of the CDR3: TGTGCCAGCAGCGTACAGGGAGGGACCTATGGCTACACCTTC. The chain couples TRBV9 to TRBJ1-2; possible D gene TRBD1, 5 bases. Trimming stripped 1 base from V and 4 bases from J, with 11 bases between. The V gene's germline CDR1 is SGDLS and CDR2 YYNGEE. This CDR3 has 14 residues.

This sequence joins TRBV14 and TRBJ2-5; perhaps TRBD2 as D (6 bases). This CDR3 has 15 residues. V dropped 1 base and J dropped 5 bases, with 14 bases sitting between them. The germline V gene has CDR1 SGHDN and CDR2 FVKESK. The chain's CDR3 is CASSQVGISGETQYF. As DNA, the CDR3 is TGTGCCAGCAGCCAAGTCGGGATTAGCGGTGAGACCCAGTACTTC.

The chain joins TRBV5-6 to TRBJ2-1; tentatively, D is TRBD2 (5 bases). Trimming stripped 3 bases from V and 3 bases from J, with 16 bases between. Germline CDR1 SGHDT, CDR2 YYEEEE. The CDR3 is 16 amino acids. CDR3 DNA: TGTGCCAGCAGCTCGTCTGGGAGACCTGGCTACAATGAGCAGTTCTTC. Its protein product is CASSSSGRPGYNEQFF.

The chain joins TRBV19 to TRBJ2-7; tentative D call: TRBD1 (6 bases). Germline V gives CDR1 LNHDA, CDR2 SQIVND (reference sequence). This CDR3 is built from 15 residues. The V gene lost 3 bases and the J gene lost 1 base, with 13 bases spanning the gap. Written as DNA, the CDR3 is TGTGCCAGTAGTATTCCAGGGGAACTATCCTACGAGCAGTACTTC. Its translation is CASSIPGELSYEQYF.

This sequence joins TRBV27 and TRBJ2-7, with 8 bases lining up with TRBD2. Looked up from germline, CDR1 is MNHEY and CDR2 is SMNVEV (reference sequence). The CDR3 runs to 16 residues. Trimming took 6 bases from V and 0 from J; bases not matched to a gene: 10. CDR3 sequence (DNA): TGTGCCAGCAGCCCCGGGAGGGGCGCAAGCTCCTACGAGCAGTACTTC. It codes for CASSPGRGASSYEQYF.

The gene calls are TRBV5-5 and TRBJ1-3; TRBD1 matches at 8 bases. The CDR3 consists of 19 residues. The V segment lost 5 bases and the J segment 2 bases; nucleotides outside the gene matches: 18. CDR1 and CDR2 (germline): SGHKS, YYEKEE (reference sequence). The CDR3, as DNA: TGTGCCAGCAGTTTCGATTCACCGACAGGGGCAGGGACTGGAAACACCATATATTTT. Translating it yields CASSFDSPTGAGTGNTIYF.

This clone has just one count. This same CDR3 is encoded by further DNA sequences in the sample. CDR3 sequence reads: CASSRDTSYEQYF. The CDR3, as DNA: TGTGCCAGCTCACGGGACACCTCCTACGAGCAGTACTTC. V and J are TRBV18 and TRBJ2-7; perhaps TRBD1 as D (6 bases). Trimming stripped 4 bases from V and 0 bases from J, with 7 bases between. The CDR3 extends over 13 amino acids. Germline CDR1 reads KGHSH; CDR2 reads LQKENI.

The chain carries TRBV18 and TRBJ2-1; the D gene is possibly TRBD2 (6 bases). Trimming removed 0 bases from V and 2 bases from J, with 8 bases in between. The germline V gene has CDR1 KGHSH and CDR2 LQKENI. The CDR3 has 15 amino acids. The CDR3 DNA reads as TGTGCCAGCTCACCACCTGCGGGAACCTACAATGAGCAGTTCTTC. This gives the protein CASSPPAGTYNEQFF.

To note about this clone: The sample contains more than one DNA sequence encoding this CDR3. The J gene is TRBJ2-6, the V gene TRBV7-9; no clear D. Per germline, CDR1 SEHNR and CDR2 FQNEAQ (reference sequence). The CDR3 has 13 residues. V lost 6 bases, J lost 4 bases, and 7 bases lay in between. Here the CDR3 reads CASSLPGANVLTF. For the CDR3, the DNA is TGTGCCAGCAGTTTACCAGGGGCCAACGTCCTGACTTTC.

The V gene is TRBV10-2, the J gene TRBJ1-4, with 10 bases identical to TRBD1. Trimming removed 5 bases from V and 2 bases from J; junction bases left unmatched: 2. The CDR3 sequence is 15 residues long. Germline CDR1 WSHSY, CDR2 SAAADI. The CDR3 protein is CASSLDRGTNEKLFF. In DNA form, the CDR3 reads TGCGCCAGCAGTCTGGACAGGGGGACTAATGAAAAACTGTTTTTT.

This chain uses TRBV11-3 with TRBJ2-1; 9 nucleotides align to TRBD1. Germline V CDR1 and CDR2: SGHNT, YENEEA. The CDR3 runs to 15 residues. The ends lost 5 bases at V and 7 bases at J; junction bases unmatched: 9. CDR3 sequence reads: CASSPDRGPTNEQFF. In nucleotides, the CDR3 is TGTGCCAGCAGCCCGGACAGGGGACCTACTAATGAGCAGTTCTTC.

The chain is built from TRBV7-2 and TRBJ2-7; tentative D call: TRBD2 (6 bases). V was cut by 5 bases and J by 5 bases, with 19 bases left in between. Germline lookup yields CDR1 SGHTA and CDR2 FQGNSA. The CDR3 runs to 15 residues. The CDR3 here is CASSAVGSGGNEQYF. As DNA, the CDR3 is TGTGCCAGCAGCGCAGTGGGTAGCGGAGGAAACGAGCAGTACTTC. Using reference TRBV7-2 and TRBJ2-7 for the parts outside the CDR3, the full variable domain is GAGVSQSPSNKVTEKGKDVELRCDPISGHTALYWYRQSLGQGLEFLIYFQGNSAPDKSGLPSDRFSAERTGGSVSTLTIQRTQQEDSAVYLCASSAVGSGGNEQYFGPGTRLTVT.

The chain links TRBV4-1 to TRBJ2-2; 9 nucleotides align to TRBD1. Germline V gives CDR1 MGHRA, CDR2 YSYEKL. The CDR3 runs 16 residues. Trimming took 4 bases from V and 6 from J; bases not matched to a gene: 9. In DNA form, the CDR3 reads TGCGCCAGCAGCCCCGGGACAGGGATGTCGTCCGGGGAGCTGTTTTTT. It is translated as CASSPGTGMSSGELFF.

This chain links TRBV5-1 with TRBJ2-3; possible D gene TRBD2, 5 bases. V was cut by 5 bases and J by 4 bases, with 11 bases left in between. The CDR3 spans 13 residues. Per the germline V gene, CDR1 is SGHRS and CDR2 is YFSETQ. CDR3 amino acids: CASSSAASDTQYF. The CDR3, as DNA: TGCGCCAGCAGTTCAGCGGCCTCAGATACGCAGTATTTT.

This clone appeared a few times. Other DNA sequences of this sample code for an identical CDR3. This chain connects TRBV7-2 to TRBJ1-1, with D possibly being TRBD1 (6 bases). Trimming took off 5 bases at V and 7 bases at J, with 14 bases between the two ends. Per the germline V gene, CDR1 is SGHTA and CDR2 is FQGNSA. The CDR3 runs 13 residues. CDR3 amino acids: CASSLKGGVEAFF. The CDR3 DNA reads as TGTGCCAGCAGCCTCAAGGGGGGAGTTGAAGCTTTCTTT.

This clone came up once. The chain has TRBV5-1 and TRBJ2-7; D not certain. Trimming took off 0 bases at V and 6 bases at J, with 13 bases between the two ends. The CDR3 sequence is 14 residues long. The germline CDR1 and CDR2 sequences are SGHRS and YFSETQ. The CDR3: CASSLEGTSAEQYF. The CDR3 DNA reads as TGCGCCAGCAGCTTGGAAGGCACCAGTGCCGAGCAGTACTTC.

The rearrangement joins TRBV30 to TRBJ1-1; D not certain. This CDR3 has 13 amino acids. Germline V lookup: CDR1 GTSNPN, CDR2 SVGIG (reference sequence). V was pared by 0 bases and J by 1 base, with 6 bases between. CDR3 nucleotide sequence: TGTGCCTGGAGTGTACCACAGAACACTGAAGCTTTCTTT. It translates to CAWSVPQNTEAFF.